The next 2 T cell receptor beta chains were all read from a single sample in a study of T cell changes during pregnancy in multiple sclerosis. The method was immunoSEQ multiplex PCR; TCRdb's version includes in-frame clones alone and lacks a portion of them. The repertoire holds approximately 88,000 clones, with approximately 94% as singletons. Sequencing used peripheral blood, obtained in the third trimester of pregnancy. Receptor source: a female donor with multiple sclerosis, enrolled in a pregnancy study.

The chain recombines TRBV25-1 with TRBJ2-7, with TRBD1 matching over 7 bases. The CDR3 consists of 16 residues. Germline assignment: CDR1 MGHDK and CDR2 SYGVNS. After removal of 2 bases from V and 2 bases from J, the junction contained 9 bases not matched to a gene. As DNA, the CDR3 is TGTGCCAGCAGTGAAGTAAGCACCGGGACAGCCTACGAGCAGTACTTC. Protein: CASSEVSTGTAYEQYF.

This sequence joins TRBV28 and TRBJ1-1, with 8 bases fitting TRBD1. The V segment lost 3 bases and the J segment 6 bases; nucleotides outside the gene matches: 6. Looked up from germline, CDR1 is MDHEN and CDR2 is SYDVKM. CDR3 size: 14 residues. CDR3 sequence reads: CASSLDRVVSEAFF. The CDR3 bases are TGTGCCAGCAGTTTGGACAGGGTCGTTTCTGAAGCTTTCTTT.